This T cell receptor (beta chain) was sequenced for a study of blood T cell repertoires in COVID-19. The wider study: Both acute and convalescent COVID-19 samples were obtained from the United States, Italy and Spain. From T cells, B-cell-depleted T cells, or PBMCs came the material, which was cDNA or gDNA.

Authors' analysis steps: Researchers report that nucleated cell counts were estimated from reference gene primer amplification. The repertoire was sequenced with immunoSEQ multiplex PCR; TCRdb's copy has only in-frame clones and lacks some. For V, J and clone size, that table is used; D and trimming come from the DNA. The sample shows 90,000 to 140,000 clones, around 86% of them seen only once. This CDR3 is built from 18 residues. V was pared by 5 bases and J by 2 bases, with 24 bases between. Germline CDR1 reads SGHNT; CDR2 reads YYREEE (reference sequence). This chain uses TRBV5-4 with TRBJ2-3; tentative D call: TRBD1 (8 bases). The specimen was peripheral blood. This TCR was recovered from a man aged 50-60 years with acute or convalescent COVID-19. Written as DNA, the CDR3 is TGTGCCAGCAGGCCCGGGGGGACAGGAGAGACCTCCACAGATACGCAGTATTTT. It encodes CASRPGGTGETSTDTQYF.